This T cell receptor beta chain was recorded in a study of OX40 agonist ivuxolimab in advanced cancers. Study in general: Three patients had partial responses: one hepatocellular carcinoma, two cutaneous melanoma.

At baseline, cycle 4 day 1, and cycle 7 day 1, blood was sampled. Assay: immunoSEQ multiplex PCR; the TCRdb copy retains only in-frame clones and omits some. In the table there are tens of thousands of clones, 80% to 85% of which are singletons. The CDR3 has 13 amino acids. The V end lost 3 bases, the J end lost 5 bases, and 10 bases lay between the germline ends. Per the germline V gene, CDR1 is LNHDA and CDR2 is SQIVND (reference sequence). The sequence was obtained from an adult with an advanced solid tumor such as melanoma, head and neck, liver or kidney cancer. The chain is built from TRBV19 and TRBJ1-1; TRBD1 is a possible D gene (6 bases). The sample here was CD4+ or CD8+ T cells sorted from blood, taken in a trial of the OX40 agonist ivuxolimab. CDR3 region: CASSMTGLTEAFF. In DNA form, the CDR3 reads TGTGCCAGTAGTATGACAGGTCTGACTGAAGCTTTCTTT.